This record concerns one TCR beta chain sequence. It has no known antigen specificity. There are no base qualities to consult, and no much larger clone falls within one base. The data were taken from a study of memory CD4+ T cells and cytomegalovirus serostatus (dated by TCRdb to the late 2010s). In the study overall: The cohort included approximately 35 healthy adults from Belgium, of whom 9 were CMV seropositive and 24 were CMV seronegative. The study sequenced CD4+ memory TCRbeta repertoires of a Belgian cohort with known cytomegalovirus serostatus to replicate a published TCR-based CMV serostatus classifier.

The Quick-DNA Microprep Kit was used to extract genomic DNA from the sorted cells. Amplification of TCRbeta DNA was done with the immunoSEQ hsTCRbeta kit, following the protocol from the manufacturer. An Illumina MiSeq instrument was used to sequence the TCRbeta libraries. The authors processed their data as follows. After out-of-frame sequences were removed, millions of distinct TCRbeta sequences remained, averaging about 67,000 per individual. Each individual was scored using the number of 150 to 200 previously reported CMV-associated TCRbeta sequences that the individual carried and the total number of productive distinct TCRbeta sequences. A beta-binomial model was reimplemented in Python, and scikit-learn random forests with default parameters were trained on US cohort data. On the Belgian cohort, classifier performance was reported as the median AUC, along with percentile confidence intervals, across 10,000 bootstrap iterations. TCRdb mirrors the immuneACCESS table, restricted to in-frame sequences. Some clones are absent from its copies; in checked studies, under half trace to an unresolved V gene, and the reason for the others is unknown. That table supplies the V and J calls and clone size; D and trimming were determined from the DNA. In all, the sample holds tens of thousands of clones, and more than 60% of those were seen once. The ten biggest clones cover about 0.82% of the sample.

Single viable CD3+CD4+CD8-CD45RO+ cells were sorted as memory CD4+ T cells on a FACSAria II. CMV serostatus was determined with a Roche Elecsys assay detecting serum IgG against CMV pp150, pp28, p38 and p52. After the samples were thawed, total CD4+ T cells were enriched through positive selection using CD4 magnetic microbeads. The samples came from a separate study whose specific focus was interrogating the CD4+ T cell memory repertoire. Peripheral blood mononuclear cells were isolated and cryopreserved according to standard operating procedures, and serum was stored at -80 degrees C. Staining used CD3-PerCP (BW264/56), CD4-APC (RPA-T4), CD45RO-PE (UCHT1) and CD8-Pacific Orange (3B5) antibodies, with Sytox blue excluding non-viable cells. The investigation overall reported the following: CMV serostatus prediction reached a median bootstrapped AUC of roughly 0.96 with the original framework and 0.91 with a US-trained random forest. Of fewer than 200 previously reported CMV-associated TCRbeta sequences, about 68 appeared in the CD4+ memory repertoires, each in one to five individuals. The results were interpreted as suggesting that the CMV-associated TCR signature is largely present in the CD4+ memory repertoire. On the Belgian cohort, the classifier based on the original framework reached a median bootstrapped AUC of approximately 0.95, with a 95% CI of 0.76-1.00. Unlike the original study, which covered naive and memory CD4+ and CD8+ populations, the Belgian study sequenced only CD4+CD45RO+ memory cells.

V drops 8 bases and J drops 1 base, leaving 14 bases in between. The CDR3 goes from the cysteine to the phenylalanine over 15 residues. Of all the DNA, just the CDR3 is kept, 45 bases in frame from base 1. For CDR1 and CDR2, the germline V gene lists SNHLY and FYNNEI. This receptor was obtained from an adult in good health and CMV-seronegative. Material: memory CD4+ T cells from blood. The V gene is TRBV2 and the J gene is TRBJ2-2; the D gene assignment is perhaps TRBD1 or TRBD2, with each matching 6 bases. The CDR3 protein: CASGGPGRNTGELFF. The DNA is as follows: TGTGCCAGCGGGGGGCCCGGGAGGAACACCGGGGAGCTGTTTTTT.